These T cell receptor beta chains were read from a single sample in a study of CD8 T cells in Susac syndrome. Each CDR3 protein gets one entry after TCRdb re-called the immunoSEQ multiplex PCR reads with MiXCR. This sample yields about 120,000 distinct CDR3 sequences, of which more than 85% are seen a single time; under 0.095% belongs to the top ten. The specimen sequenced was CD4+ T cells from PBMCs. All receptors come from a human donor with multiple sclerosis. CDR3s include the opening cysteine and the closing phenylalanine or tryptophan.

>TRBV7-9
CASSLDSGNTIYF
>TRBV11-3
CASSLTWGGGTDTQYF
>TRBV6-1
CASSEKGGLGYTF
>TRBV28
CASRTPAGSYNEQFF
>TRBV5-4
CASSLLYTGELFF
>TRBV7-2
CASSLGASLRAQYF
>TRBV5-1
CASSLEGAGGQHF
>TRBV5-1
CASSLAAEPRDTQYF
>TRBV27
CASSSSGSYNSPLHF
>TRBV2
CASIPAGEGTGELFF
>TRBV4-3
CASSQDIPGNHNSPLHF
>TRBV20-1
CSAREGSGTGELFF
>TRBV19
CASSIRALNTEAFF
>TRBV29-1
CSVDRRQARNYGYTF
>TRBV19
CASSSGQTYTEAFF
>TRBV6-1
CASSPKASGVTDTQYF
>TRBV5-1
CASSLSGNQAEKLFF
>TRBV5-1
CASSLDFGRTNEQFF
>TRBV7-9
CASSGQGGNTIYF
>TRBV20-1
CSAFRTDHYGYTF